The present T cell receptor (beta chain) was sequenced within a study of blood T cells in healthy people across ages. Each sample gave at least 6 million isolated PBMCs. As for this clonotype: Its target is unknown.

V was shortened by 1 base and J by 6 bases, with 12 bases between the two germline ends. The CDR3 has 14 residues. In germline, CDR1 is SQVTM, CDR2 ANQGSEA. Primers used in a second PCR of roughly 6 to 11 cycles were a sample-barcoded 5' primer and a J-beta primer mix. Each cDNA molecule was tagged by a template-switch adaptor that had 12 random nucleotides. TCRdb called the 5' RACE reads again in MiXCR, with one record for every CDR3 protein. The repertoire has approximately 320,000 distinct CDR3 sequences, 27% of them found once; the top ten carry over 25%. Findings and caveats of the study: The long-lived group displayed more naive CD4+ cells, plus higher diversity, than the aged donors did. Estimates based on one million T cells were treated as lower bounds.

The sequenced sample was blood. The chain combines TRBV29-1 with TRBJ1-4, with no clear D. The TCR comes from a woman aged 70-85 years in good health. The CDR3 spells CSVEVGSLDEKLFF. DNA of the CDR3: TGCAGCGTTGAAGTGGGCAGCCTCGATGAAAAACTGTTTTTT.